Below are 6 T cell receptor beta chains sequenced from a single sample in a study of CD8 T cells in Susac syndrome. Reverse transcription of about 0.45 to 1 ug RNA was performed with random hexamers. In TCRdb, the immunoSEQ multiplex PCR reads were re-called with MiXCR into one record per CDR3 protein. The sample carries 400,000 to 550,000 distinct CDR3 sequences, more than 70% recorded once. The sequencing input was CD8+ T cells from PBMCs. The receptors stem from a human donor with multiple sclerosis.

This rearrangement joins TRBV7-3 to TRBJ2-3; 9 nucleotides align to TRBD1. Germline loops: CDR1 SGHTA, CDR2 FQGTGA. The CDR3 totals 15 residues. V was pared by 5 bases and J by 1 base, with 4 bases of the junction left unmatched. The CDR3 DNA follows: TGTGCCAGCAGCCAGGGACAGGGAGGCACAGATACGCAGTATTTT. Protein product: CASSQGQGGTDTQYF.

Points on this clonotype: The junction shows a germline mismatch at one end, possibly a read error. The V gene is TRBV15, the J gene TRBJ2-7; 7 positions agree with TRBD2. The CDR3 is 13 residues long. Looked up from germline, CDR1 is LNHNV and CDR2 is YYDKDF (reference sequence). CDR3: CATRGEGSSEQYF. The CDR3 DNA follows: TGTGCCACCAGGGGGGAGGGATCCTCCGAGCAGTACTTC.

This clonotype has a handful of counts. The chain has TRBV6-2 or TRBV6-3 and TRBJ1-1, with a tentative D call TRBD1 (5 bases). The CDR3 sequence is 16 residues long. Trimming cost V 0 bases and J 0 bases, with 11 bases left between them. Per germline, CDR1 MNHEY and CDR2 SVGEGT. The CDR3 nucleotides are TGTGCCAGCAGTTACTCCCCCGACAGCATGAACACTGAAGCTTTCTTT. The encoded protein is CASSYSPDSMNTEAFF.

The genes are TRBV27 and TRBJ1-2; 8 bases match TRBD1. V shed 5 bases, J shed 4 bases, and the junction held 6 bases outside the gene matches. Germline CDR1 reads MNHEY; CDR2 reads SMNVEV (reference sequence). The CDR3 has 14 amino acids. In DNA, the CDR3 is TGTGCCAGCAGTCCCTACACAGGGGGCTATGGCTACACCTTC. Translating gives CASSPYTGGYGYTF.

The V gene is TRBV29-1, the J gene TRBJ2-2; D is unresolved. This CDR3 comprises 13 residues. CDR1 is SQVTM and CDR2 is ANQGSEA in the germline V gene. Trimming cost V 4 bases and J 3 bases, with 9 bases left between them. The CDR3 is CSVVSEHTGELFF. The CDR3 DNA sequence: TGCAGCGTTGTCAGCGAACACACCGGGGAGCTGTTTTTT.

CDR3 coding DNA: TGCAGCGTTGATTTTAGCGGCGACGAGCAGTACTTC. It is translated as CSVDFSGDEQYF. V usage is TRBV29-1 and J usage is TRBJ2-7; D perhaps matches TRBD2 (6 bases). CDR1 SQVTM and CDR2 ANQGSEA come from the germline V gene. There are 12 residues in the CDR3. Trimming took off 3 bases at V and 5 bases at J, with 11 bases between the two ends.